This TCR beta chain was found in a study of T cell responses to AZD1222 COVID-19 vaccine. The study, taken as a whole, reports: Spike-spanning, vaccine-associated CD4 TCRs were dominant at 160-218 and 743-854. Baseline seropositives among AZD1222 recipients totaled only five or six. Scientists sampled the repertoires only once the peak T cell response had passed.

The repertoire was sequenced with immunoSEQ multiplex PCR; TCRdb's copy has only in-frame clones and lacks some. The profile covers 150,000 to 200,000 clones, with roughly nine tenths appearing a single time and 3.5% to 4% taken by the ten largest. With regard to this clone: Its antigen is still unknown.

After removal of 6 bases from V and 13 bases from J, the junction contained 15 bases not matched to a gene. Per the germline V gene, CDR1 is MNHEY and CDR2 is SMNVEV (reference sequence). The CDR3 covers 15 residues. The receptor was isolated from an adult who received the MenACWY meningococcal vaccine as a control. The V and J genes are TRBV27 and TRBJ1-4, with TRBD1 matching over 9 bases. Sequencing was performed on peripheral blood, taken 28 days after the second dose of the MenACWY control vaccine. CDR3 nucleotides: TGTGCCAGCAGCCATTCCCGGGACAGGGTAGGGGCACTGTTTTTT. Protein sequence: CASSHSRDRVGALFF. Full variable domain (rest looked up from reference TRBV27 and TRBJ1-4): EAQVTQNPRYLITVTGKKLTVTCSQNMNHEYMSWYRQDPGLGLRQIYYSMNVEVTDKGDVPEGYKVSRKEKRNFPLILESPSPNQTSLYFCASSHSRDRVGALFFGSGTQLSVL.